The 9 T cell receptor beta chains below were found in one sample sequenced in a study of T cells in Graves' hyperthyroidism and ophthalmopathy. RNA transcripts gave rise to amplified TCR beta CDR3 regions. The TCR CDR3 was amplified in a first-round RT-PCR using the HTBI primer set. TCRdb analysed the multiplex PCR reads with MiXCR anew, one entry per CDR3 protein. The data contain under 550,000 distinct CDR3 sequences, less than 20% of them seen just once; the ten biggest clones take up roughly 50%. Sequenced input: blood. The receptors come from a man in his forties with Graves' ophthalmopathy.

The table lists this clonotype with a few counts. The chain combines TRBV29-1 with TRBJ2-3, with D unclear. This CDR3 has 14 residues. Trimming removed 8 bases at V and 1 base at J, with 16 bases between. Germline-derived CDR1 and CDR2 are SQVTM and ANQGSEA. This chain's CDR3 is CSSGGSMGTDTQYF. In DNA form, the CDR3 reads TGCAGCTCCGGTGGTAGTATGGGCACAGATACGCAGTATTTT.

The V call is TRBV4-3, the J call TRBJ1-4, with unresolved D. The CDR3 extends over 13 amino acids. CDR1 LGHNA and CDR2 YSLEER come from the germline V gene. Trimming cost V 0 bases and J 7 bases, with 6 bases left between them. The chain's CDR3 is CASSQDRAEKLFF. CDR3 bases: TGCGCCAGCAGCCAAGATAGGGCTGAAAAACTGTTTTTT.

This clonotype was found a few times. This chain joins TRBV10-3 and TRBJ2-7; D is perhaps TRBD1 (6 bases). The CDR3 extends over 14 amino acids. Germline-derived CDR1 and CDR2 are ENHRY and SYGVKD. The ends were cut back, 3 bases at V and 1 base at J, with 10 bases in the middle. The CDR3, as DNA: TGTGCCATCAGTGAAAAGAGGGGGTCCTACGAGCAGTACTTC. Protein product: CAISEKRGSYEQYF.

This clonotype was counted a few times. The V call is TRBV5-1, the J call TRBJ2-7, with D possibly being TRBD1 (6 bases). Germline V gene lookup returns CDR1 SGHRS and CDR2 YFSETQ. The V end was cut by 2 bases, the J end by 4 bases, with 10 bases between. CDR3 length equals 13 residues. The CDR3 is CASSLGQMYEQYF. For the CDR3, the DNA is TGCGCCAGCAGCTTAGGACAGATGTACGAGCAGTACTTC. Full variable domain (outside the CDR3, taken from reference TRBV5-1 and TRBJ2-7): KAGVTQTPRYLIKTRGQQVTLSCSPISGHRSVSWYQQTPGQGLQFLFEYFSETQRNKGNFPGRFSGRQFSNSRSEMNVSTLELGDSALYLCASSLGQMYEQYFGPGTRLTVT.

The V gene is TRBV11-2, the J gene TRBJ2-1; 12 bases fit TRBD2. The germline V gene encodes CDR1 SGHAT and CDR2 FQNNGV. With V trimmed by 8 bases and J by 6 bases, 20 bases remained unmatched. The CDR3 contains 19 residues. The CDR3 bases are TGTGCCAGCGGATACCCCCCTACCGGGACTAGCGGGTTCGGCAATGAGCAGTTCTTC. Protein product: CASGYPPTGTSGFGNEQFF.

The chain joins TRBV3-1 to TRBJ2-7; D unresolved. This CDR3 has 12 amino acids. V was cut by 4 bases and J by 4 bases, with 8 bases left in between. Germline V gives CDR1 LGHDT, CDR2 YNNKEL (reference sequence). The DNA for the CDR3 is TGTGCCAGCAGCCGACTCGATTACGAGCAGTACTTC. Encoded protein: CASSRLDYEQYF.

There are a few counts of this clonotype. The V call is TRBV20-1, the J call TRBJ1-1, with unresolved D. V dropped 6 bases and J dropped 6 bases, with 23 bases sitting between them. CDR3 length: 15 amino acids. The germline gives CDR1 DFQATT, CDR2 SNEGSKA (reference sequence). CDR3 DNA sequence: TGCAGTGCGCGCCCCCGGGGAAAAGTAGCCTCTGAAGCTTTCTTT. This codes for CSARPRGKVASEAFF.

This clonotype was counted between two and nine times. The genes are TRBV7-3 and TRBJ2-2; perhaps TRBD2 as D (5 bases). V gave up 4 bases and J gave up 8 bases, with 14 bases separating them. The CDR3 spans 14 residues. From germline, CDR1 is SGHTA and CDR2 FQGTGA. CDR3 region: CASSSGMPAGELFF. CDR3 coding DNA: TGTGCCAGCAGCTCCGGGATGCCGGCTGGGGAGCTGTTTTTT.

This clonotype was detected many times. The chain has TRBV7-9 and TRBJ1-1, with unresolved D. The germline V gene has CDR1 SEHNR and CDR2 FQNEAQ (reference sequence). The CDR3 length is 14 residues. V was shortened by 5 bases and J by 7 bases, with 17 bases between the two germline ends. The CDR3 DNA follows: TGTGCCAGCAGCCCAGCGGGTCGCGGCGGTGAAGCTTTCTTT. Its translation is CASSPAGRGGEAFF.